This T cell receptor beta chain was recovered during a study of blood T cells in healthy people across ages. Study summary: Per every two T cells, about one barcoded beta molecule was captured by template switching. Study conclusions and caveats: Roughly linear declines in TCR beta diversity per million T cells occurred with age. More naive CD4+ cells and higher diversity were found in long-lived than in aged donors.

There were healthy Caucasian individuals from Russia, aged roughly 6 to 90, serving as donors. A J-beta primer mix and a sample-barcoded 5' primer were used in a second PCR of about 7 to 12 cycles. TCRdb re-derived calls from the 5' RACE reads in MiXCR, one entry per CDR3 protein. This table holds approximately 900,000 distinct CDR3 sequences, around 46% found once. Worth noting for this clonotype: Antigen: not known.

The V and J ends lost 6 bases and 11 bases respectively, with 25 bases between them. The CDR3 extends over 14 amino acids. The germline V gene has CDR1 SQVTM and CDR2 ANQGSEA. Specimen: blood. The chain links TRBV29-1 to TRBJ2-5, with a weak D call TRBD1 (6 bases). This TCR derives from a man between 25 and 39 years old in good health. The CDR3 nucleotides are TGCAGCGTCGGCGAGACAGGTCCTTACAATGAGCAGTACTTC. Translated, it gives CSVGETGPYNEQYF. Combining the CDR3 with reference TRBV29-1 and TRBJ2-5 gives the whole variable domain SAVISQKPSRDICQRGTSLTIQCQVDSQVTMMFWYRQQPGQSLTLIATANQGSEATYESGFVIDKFPISRPNLTFSTLTVSNMSPEDSSIYLCSVGETGPYNEQYFGPGTRLLVL.